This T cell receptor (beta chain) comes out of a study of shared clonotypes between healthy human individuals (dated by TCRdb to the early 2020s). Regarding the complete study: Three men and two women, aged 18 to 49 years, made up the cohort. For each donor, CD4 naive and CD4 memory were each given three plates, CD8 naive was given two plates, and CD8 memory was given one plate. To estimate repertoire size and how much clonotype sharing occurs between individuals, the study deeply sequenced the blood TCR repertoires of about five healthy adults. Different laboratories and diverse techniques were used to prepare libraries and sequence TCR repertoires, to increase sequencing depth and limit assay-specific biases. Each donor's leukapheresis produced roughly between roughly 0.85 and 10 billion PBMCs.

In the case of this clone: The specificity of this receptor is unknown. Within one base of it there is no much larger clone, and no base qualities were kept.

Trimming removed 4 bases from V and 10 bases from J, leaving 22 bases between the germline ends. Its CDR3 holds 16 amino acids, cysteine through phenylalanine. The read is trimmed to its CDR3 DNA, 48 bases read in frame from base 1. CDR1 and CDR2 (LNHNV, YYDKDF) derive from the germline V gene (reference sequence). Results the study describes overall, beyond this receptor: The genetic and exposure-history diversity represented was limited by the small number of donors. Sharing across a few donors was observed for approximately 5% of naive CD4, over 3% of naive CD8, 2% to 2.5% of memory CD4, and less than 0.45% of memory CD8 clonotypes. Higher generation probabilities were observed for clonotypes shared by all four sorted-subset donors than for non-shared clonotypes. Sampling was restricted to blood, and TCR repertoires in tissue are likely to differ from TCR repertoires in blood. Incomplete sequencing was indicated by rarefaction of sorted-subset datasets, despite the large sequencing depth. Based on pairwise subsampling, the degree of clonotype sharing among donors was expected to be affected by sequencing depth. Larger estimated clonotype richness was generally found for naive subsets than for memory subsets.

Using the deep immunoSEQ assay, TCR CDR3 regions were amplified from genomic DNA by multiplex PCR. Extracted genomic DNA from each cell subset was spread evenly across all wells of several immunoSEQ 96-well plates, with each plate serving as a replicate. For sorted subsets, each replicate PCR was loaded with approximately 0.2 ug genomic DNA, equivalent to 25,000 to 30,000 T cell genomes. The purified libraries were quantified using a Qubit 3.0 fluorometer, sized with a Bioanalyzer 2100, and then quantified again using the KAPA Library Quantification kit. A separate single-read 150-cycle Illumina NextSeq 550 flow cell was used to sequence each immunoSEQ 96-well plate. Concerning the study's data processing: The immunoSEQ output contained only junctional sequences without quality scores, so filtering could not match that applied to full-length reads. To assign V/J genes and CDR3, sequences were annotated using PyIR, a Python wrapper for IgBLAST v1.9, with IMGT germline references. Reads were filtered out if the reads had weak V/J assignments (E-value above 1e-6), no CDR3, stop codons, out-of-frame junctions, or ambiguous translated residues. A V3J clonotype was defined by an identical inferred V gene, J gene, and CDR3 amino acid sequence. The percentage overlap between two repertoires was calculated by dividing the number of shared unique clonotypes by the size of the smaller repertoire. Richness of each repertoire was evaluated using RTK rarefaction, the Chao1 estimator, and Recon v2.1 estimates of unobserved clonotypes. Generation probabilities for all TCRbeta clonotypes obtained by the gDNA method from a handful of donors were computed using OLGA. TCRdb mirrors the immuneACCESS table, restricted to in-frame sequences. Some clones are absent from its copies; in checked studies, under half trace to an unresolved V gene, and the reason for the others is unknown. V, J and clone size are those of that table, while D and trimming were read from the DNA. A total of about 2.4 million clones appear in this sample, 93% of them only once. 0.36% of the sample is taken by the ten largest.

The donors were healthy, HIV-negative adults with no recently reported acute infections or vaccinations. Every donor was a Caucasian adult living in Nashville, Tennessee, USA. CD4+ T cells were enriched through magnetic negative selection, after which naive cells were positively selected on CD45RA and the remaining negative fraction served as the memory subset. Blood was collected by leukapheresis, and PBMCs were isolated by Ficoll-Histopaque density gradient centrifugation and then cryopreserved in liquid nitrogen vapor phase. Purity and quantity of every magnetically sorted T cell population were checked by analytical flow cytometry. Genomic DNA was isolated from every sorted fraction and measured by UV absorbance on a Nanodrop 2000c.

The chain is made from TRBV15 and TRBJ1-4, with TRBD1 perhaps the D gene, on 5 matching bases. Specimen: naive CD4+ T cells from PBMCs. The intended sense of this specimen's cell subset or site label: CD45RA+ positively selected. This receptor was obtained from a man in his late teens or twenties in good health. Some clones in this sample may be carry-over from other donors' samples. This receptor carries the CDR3 CATSMGRGSEVAKLFF. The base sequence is TGTGCCACCAGCATGGGAAGGGGCAGCGAAGTCGCAAAACTGTTTTTT.